Below are 10 T cell receptor beta chains sequenced from a single sample in a study of T cells in Graves' hyperthyroidism and ophthalmopathy. Authors of the study amplified TCR beta CDR3 regions from RNA transcripts. The TCR CDR3 was amplified in a first-round RT-PCR using the HTBI primer set. A single record per CDR3 protein comes from TCRdb applying MiXCR to the multiplex PCR reads. The sample lists a few hundred thousand distinct CDR3 sequences, less than 15% occurring once. Sequenced input: blood. All receptors come from a man in his thirties or forties with Graves' hyperthyroidism that later progressed to Graves' ophthalmopathy.

This clonotype was observed at least ten times. The V and J genes are TRBV20-1 and TRBJ2-1, with a possible D match to TRBD1 (6 bases). Germline CDR1 DFQATT, CDR2 SNEGSKA (reference sequence). The CDR3 consists of 14 residues. With 6 bases removed from V and 8 bases from J, the gap between germline ends came to 20 bases. The CDR3 DNA is TGCAGTGCCTTATCCGGGACAAAGGACTATGAGCAGTTCTTC. This codes for CSALSGTKDYEQFF.

With respect to this clonotype: A much more abundant neighbour one base away suggests this may be a read error. The gene calls are TRBV11-2 and TRBJ2-7; D is uncertain. The CDR3 has 13 residues. Germline loops: CDR1 SGHAT, CDR2 FQNNGV. Here the CDR3 reads CTSSLGYSYEQYF. The CDR3 DNA follows: TGTACCAGCAGCTTAGGCTACTCCTACGAGCAGTACTTC.

This clonotype was seen repeatedly, ten times or more. The chain uses TRBV27 and TRBJ1-1, with 9 bases that match TRBD1. Germline CDR1 and CDR2: MNHEY and SMNVEV (reference sequence). V lost 5 bases, J lost 5 bases, and 3 bases stayed unmatched. The CDR3 totals 13 residues. The CDR3 DNA sequence: TGTGCCAGCAGTAACAGGGGGCAAACTGAAGCTTTCTTT. Protein product: CASSNRGQTEAFF.

This clonotype was seen many times. The genes are TRBV12-3 or TRBV12-4 and TRBJ2-4; D possibly corresponds to TRBD1 (5 bases). V was shortened by 5 bases and J by 6 bases, with 11 bases between the two germline ends. The CDR3 contains 13 residues. CDR3 sequence reads: CASSEGAGNIQYF. Written as DNA, the CDR3 is TGTGCCAGCAGTGAAGGGGCTGGAAACATTCAGTACTTC.

This clonotype has at least ten counts. The V call is TRBV6-5, the J call TRBJ1-2, with TRBD1 as a possible D gene (5 bases). The germline V and J ends were trimmed by 0 bases and 3 bases, with 8 bases remaining between them. Germline lookup yields CDR1 MNHEY and CDR2 SVGAGI. The length of the CDR3 is 14 residues. CDR3: CASSYSSGDYGYTF. CDR3 nucleotides: TGTGCCAGCAGTTACTCTTCGGGGGACTATGGCTACACCTTC.

This clonotype showed up just a few times. This may stem from a read error, because a much larger clone lies one nucleotide away. The chain carries TRBV28 and TRBJ2-2, with D maybe TRBD2 (5 bases). CDR1 is MDHEN, CDR2 SYDVKM, per germline. The CDR3 consists of 14 residues. Between the trimmed V and J ends, which lost 6 bases and 7 bases, there was a span of 15 bases. CDR3 amino acids: CASSSDYPLGELFF. DNA of the CDR3: TGTGCCAGCAGCTCCGACTACCCCCTCGGGGAGCTGTTTTTT.

This clonotype appeared many times. The chain carries TRBV20-1 and TRBJ1-5; 8 bases are shared with TRBD1. V lost 2 bases, J lost 7 bases, and 4 bases stayed unmatched. The germline CDR1 and CDR2 sequences are DFQATT and SNEGSKA (reference sequence). The CDR3 contains 13 residues. The CDR3 sequence: CSARQGAGQPQHF. CDR3 coding DNA: TGCAGTGCTAGACAGGGGGCCGGGCAGCCCCAGCATTTT.

Many counts were recorded for this clonotype. J is TRBJ1-5 and V is TRBV20-1; the D gene is possibly TRBD1 (5 bases). The CDR3 totals 14 residues. Deletions cut 3 bases from V and 6 bases from J, with 15 bases between. Looked up from germline, CDR1 is DFQATT and CDR2 is SNEGSKA (reference sequence). CDR3 in DNA: TGCAGTGCTAGTCTCGGGGGGGGAGGTCAGCCCCAGCATTTT. This codes for CSASLGGGGQPQHF.

This clonotype was seen ten or more times. The chain carries TRBV27 and TRBJ2-3, with unresolved D. The length of the CDR3 is 14 residues. V was trimmed by 5 bases and J by 4 bases, leaving 13 bases between them. Germline CDR1 is MNHEY and CDR2 is SMNVEV (reference sequence). The DNA for the CDR3 is TGTGCCAGCAGTCTACGACTGATTCCAGATACGCAGTATTTT. Translated: CASSLRLIPDTQYF.

This CDR3 is CASSTSGGAGGDTQYF. In DNA form, the CDR3 reads TGTGCCAGCAGCACTAGCGGGGGGGCCGGGGGAGATACGCAGTATTTT. The rearrangement joins TRBV13 to TRBJ2-3; 13 bases are shared with TRBD2. Germline CDR1 and CDR2: PRHDT and FYEKMQ (reference sequence). V lost 5 bases, J lost 5 bases, and 7 bases stayed unmatched. CDR3 size: 16 residues.